This is a list of T cell receptor beta chains from one sample in a study of molecular identifiers for immune sequencing clone quantification. One entry per CDR3 protein results from TCRdb running MiXCR on the PCR reads. The table shows around 460,000 distinct CDR3 sequences, with over 20% occurring only once. The sequenced sample consisted of naive CD8+ T cells from blood, with Jurkat cell RNA spiked in. The receptors derive from a human donor in good health. Some libraries in this study had Jurkat cell RNA spiked in. Both conserved end residues are part of each CDR3. D genes are given only for firm matches. The size field is filled for only some rows; it gives once, few, many or a size class.

clone_size	v_call	j_call	cdr3_length	d_call	cdr3_nt	cdr3_aa
many	TRBV5-6	TRBJ1-5	15	.	TGTGCCAGCAGCCCTGGGGAGGGGAGCAATCAGCCCCAGCATTTT	CASSPGEGSNQPQHF
few	TRBV18	TRBJ2-7	14	TRBD1	TGTGCCAGCTCACCTAGGGACAGTGTAGATGAGCAGTACTTC	CASSPRDSVDEQYF
many	TRBV29-1	TRBJ2-7	13	TRBD2	TGCAGCGTTCCCGGGACTAGCACGTCCGAGCAGTACTTC	CSVPGTSTSEQYF
.	TRBV7-9	TRBJ2-5	16	TRBD2	TGTGCCAGCAGCTTAGCTTACGGGAGGGGATTGGAGACCCAGTACTTC	CASSLAYGRGLETQYF
.	TRBV28	TRBJ1-5	15	.	TGTGCCAGCAGTGAGGTGGGGGTTAGCAATCAGCCCCAGCATTTT	CASSEVGVSNQPQHF
.	TRBV20-1	TRBJ2-1	17	TRBD2	TGCAGTGCTAGAGATCTACTGGGGGGGATACCATACAATGAGCAGTTCTTC	CSARDLLGGIPYNEQFF
many	TRBV6-2/TRBV6-3	TRBJ2-5	15	.	TGTGCCAGCAGCCCCTACGGACAAGGCCAAGAGACCCAGTACTTC	CASSPYGQGQETQYF
many	TRBV7-6	TRBJ2-7	17	TRBD2	TGTGCCAGCAGCTTAGATGTGCTGGGCGGGAGTCGGGGCGAGCAGTACTTC	CASSLDVLGGSRGEQYF
few	TRBV28	TRBJ2-7	16	TRBD1	TGTGCCAGCAGCCCCGGACAGGGGGGGATCTCCTACGAGCAGTACTTC	CASSPGQGGISYEQYF
.	TRBV4-3	TRBJ2-7	14	.	TGCGCCAGCAGCCAAGACCTCTGGGGGTACGAGCAGTACTTC	CASSQDLWGYEQYF
.	TRBV19	TRBJ2-5	17	.	TGTGCCAGTAGTACCCTCCCTCCAGGGGCGGGGGAAGAGACCCAGTACTTC	CASSTLPPGAGEETQYF
.	TRBV5-1	TRBJ2-2	15	.	TGCGCCAGCAGCACGGGACCGATGAACACCGGGGAGCTGTTTTTT	CASSTGPMNTGELFF
many	TRBV6-2/TRBV6-3	TRBJ2-3	15	TRBD1	TGTGCCAGCAACCTCTTAGGGGGCAGCACAGATACGCAGTATTTT	CASNLLGGSTDTQYF
few	TRBV19	TRBJ2-3	17	.	TGTGCCAGTAGTGATCGATGGACTATGGACCGCACAGATACGCAGTATTTT	CASSDRWTMDRTDTQYF
few	TRBV9	TRBJ2-7	15	.	TGTGCCAGCAGCGTATCCCCTAGCATCTCCTACGAGCAGTACTTC	CASSVSPSISYEQYF
few	TRBV19	TRBJ1-3	13	.	TGTGCCAGTAGTATCACGGGTCTGGACACCATATATTTT	CASSITGLDTIYF
many	TRBV25-1	TRBJ2-3	17	TRBD2	TGTGCCAGCAGTGAAATCAAAGCGGGACTTAGCACAGATACGCAGTATTTT	CASSEIKAGLSTDTQYF
many	TRBV6-2/TRBV6-3	TRBJ2-7	15	.	TGTGCCAGCAGTTACGCGGCTCCCCTGTCCTACGAGCAGTACTTC	CASSYAAPLSYEQYF
.	TRBV6-6	TRBJ2-7	12	.	TGTGCCAGCAGCAACGGATCCTACGAGCAGTACTTC	CASSNGSYEQYF
.	TRBV6-5	TRBJ2-5	13	TRBD2	TGTGCCAGCAGTCCCCTGGCTAGCGGAAACCAGTACTTC	CASSPLASGNQYF
many	TRBV25-1	TRBJ2-5	16	TRBD1	TGTGCCAGCAGTACGTTTGAACAGGGGTACCAAGAGACCCAGTACTTC	CASSTFEQGYQETQYF
few	TRBV30	TRBJ1-1	13	.	TGTGCCTGGAGTGTCCATACGAACACTGAAGCTTTCTTT	CAWSVHTNTEAFF
many	TRBV7-9	TRBJ1-4	16	TRBD1	TGTGCCAGCAGCTTACCCACCGGGACAGGGAATGAAAAACTGTTTTTT	CASSLPTGTGNEKLFF
many	TRBV14	TRBJ2-2	16	.	TGTGCCAGCAGCCAAGCGCAGGGGATGAACACCGGGGAGCTGTTTTTT	CASSQAQGMNTGELFF
.	TRBV28	TRBJ2-7	14	TRBD2	TGTGCCAGCAGCTGGCAGCGGGGAACCTACGAGCAGTACTTC	CASSWQRGTYEQYF
many	TRBV7-9	TRBJ2-5	13	.	TGTGCCAGCAGCATAAACAGCAGGGAGACCCAGTACTTC	CASSINSRETQYF
.	TRBV27	TRBJ2-5	13	.	TGTGCCAGCAGTTTTGGTCTTGGAGAGACCCAGTACTTC	CASSFGLGETQYF
few	TRBV6-1	TRBJ1-5	11	TRBD1	TGTGCCAGCATGGGGACAGGGTCCCAGCATTTT	CASMGTGSQHF
many	TRBV19	TRBJ2-3	14	TRBD2	TGTGCCAGTAGGGATAGCGGGGACACAGATACGCAGTATTTT	CASRDSGDTDTQYF
few	TRBV30	TRBJ2-5	14	TRBD1	TGTGCCTGGAGTGCGGGACAGGGAAGGGAGACCCAGTACTTC	CAWSAGQGRETQYF
.	TRBV20-1	TRBJ1-1	13	.	TGCAGTGCTAGTTGGGCCATGAACACTGAAGCTTTCTTT	CSASWAMNTEAFF
.	TRBV20-1	TRBJ1-3	16	.	TGCAGTGCTAGAGATCTAGCCGGGACGGCGGGAGACACCATATATTTT	CSARDLAGTAGDTIYF
.	TRBV6-2/TRBV6-3	TRBJ2-3	17	.	TGTGCCAGCAGTTACTTGGTTCGGGGGCTTAGCACAGATACGCAGTATTTT	CASSYLVRGLSTDTQYF
.	TRBV7-9	TRBJ2-1	13	.	TGTGCCAGCAGCTCGACTATCCTCAATGAGCAGTTCTTC	CASSSTILNEQFF
many	TRBV12-3/TRBV12-4	TRBJ2-2	16	.	TGTGCCAGCAGTTTAGGGGCAGGGGCGGACACCGGGGAGCTGTTTTTT	CASSLGAGADTGELFF
.	TRBV27	TRBJ1-1	14	.	TGTGTCAGCAGTTTTTCAGGGTCGAACACTGAAGCTTTCTTT	CVSSFSGSNTEAFF
many	TRBV11-2	TRBJ2-5	14	.	TGTGCCAGCAGCCGCGTCGATAGTGAAGAGACCCAGTACTTC	CASSRVDSEETQYF
.	TRBV6-6	TRBJ2-7	16	.	TGTGCCAGCAGTTACTCAGTTACGGGAGTCGCCTACGAGCAGTACTTC	CASSYSVTGVAYEQYF
.	TRBV6-2/TRBV6-3	TRBJ1-1	14	.	TGTGCCAGCAGCCCCCCTGTGTTGAACACTGAAGCTTTCTTT	CASSPPVLNTEAFF
many	TRBV19	TRBJ1-5	14	.	TGTGCCAGTTCAGGGGAATGGAGCAATCAGCCCCAGCATTTT	CASSGEWSNQPQHF
.	TRBV12-5	TRBJ2-2	16	.	TGTGCTAGTGGTTTGCTGACCACACTCAAGACCGGGGAGCTGTTTTTT	CASGLLTTLKTGELFF